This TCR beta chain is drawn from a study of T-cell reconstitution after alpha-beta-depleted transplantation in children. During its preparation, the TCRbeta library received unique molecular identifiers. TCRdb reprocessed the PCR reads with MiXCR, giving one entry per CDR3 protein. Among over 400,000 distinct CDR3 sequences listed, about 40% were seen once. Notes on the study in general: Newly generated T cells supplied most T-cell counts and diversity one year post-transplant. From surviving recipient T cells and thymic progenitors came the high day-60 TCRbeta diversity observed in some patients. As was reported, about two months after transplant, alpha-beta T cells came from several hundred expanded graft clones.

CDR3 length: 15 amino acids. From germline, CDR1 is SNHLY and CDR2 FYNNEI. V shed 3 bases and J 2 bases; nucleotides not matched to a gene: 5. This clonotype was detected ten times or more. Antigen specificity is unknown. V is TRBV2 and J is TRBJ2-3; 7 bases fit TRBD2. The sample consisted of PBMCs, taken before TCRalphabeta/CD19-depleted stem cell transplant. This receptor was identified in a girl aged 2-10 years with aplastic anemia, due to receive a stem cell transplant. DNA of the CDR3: TGTGCCAGCAGTGAGGCTAGCGGTTTCACAGATACGCAGTATTTT. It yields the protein CASSEASGFTDTQYF.